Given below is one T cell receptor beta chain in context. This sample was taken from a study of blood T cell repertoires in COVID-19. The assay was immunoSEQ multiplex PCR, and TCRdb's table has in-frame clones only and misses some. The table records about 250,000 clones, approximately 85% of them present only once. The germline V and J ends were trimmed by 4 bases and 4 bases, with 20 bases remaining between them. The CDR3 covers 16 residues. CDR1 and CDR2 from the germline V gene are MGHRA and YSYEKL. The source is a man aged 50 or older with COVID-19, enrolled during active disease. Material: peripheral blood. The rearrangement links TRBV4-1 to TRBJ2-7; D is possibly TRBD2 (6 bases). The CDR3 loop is CASSPGVSAGLYEQYF. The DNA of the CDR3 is TGCGCCAGCAGCCCAGGAGTGAGTGCGGGGCTTTACGAGCAGTACTTC.